The 23 T cell receptor beta chains in this list originate from one sample, sequenced in a study of blood T cell repertoires in COVID-19. Assay used: immunoSEQ multiplex PCR; TCRdb lists only in-frame clones, some missing. The sample comprises under 70,000 clones, around 89% of which are singletons, and about 6.4% rests with the top ten. The sequencing input was peripheral blood. Receptors were obtained from a woman in her seventies with acute or convalescent COVID-19.

The gene calls are TRBV10-3 and TRBJ1-2; D gene uncertain. CDR3 length: 11 residues. Trimming removed 6 bases at V and 8 bases at J, with 10 bases between. Germline CDR1 reads ENHRY; CDR2 reads SYGVKD. The chain's CDR3 is CAISPGEGYTF. In DNA, the CDR3 is TGTGCCATCAGCCCAGGCGAGGGCTACACCTTC.

V is TRBV7-6 and J is TRBJ1-3, with a weak D call TRBD1 (5 bases). Germline values: CDR1 SGHVS, CDR2 FNYEAQ. V shed 3 bases and J shed 8 bases, with 20 bases lying between them. The CDR3 length is 16 residues. DNA of the CDR3: TGTGCCAGCAGCTTTCGCTTCGGGAGGGAAGGGGACACCATATATTTT. It yields the protein CASSFRFGREGDTIYF.

The chain links TRBV4-3 to TRBJ2-2; 8 positions match TRBD1. The CDR3 totals 15 residues. J lost 4 bases, V lost 4 bases, and 5 bases had no gene match. The germline CDR1 and CDR2 sequences are LGHNA and YSLEER. CDR3 region: CASSLDRATTGELFF. The CDR3 coding sequence is TGCGCCAGCAGCCTGGACAGGGCTACCACCGGGGAGCTGTTTTTT.

The gene calls are TRBV19 and TRBJ2-2; D is possibly TRBD1 (6 bases). V lost 5 bases and J 3 bases, leaving 13 bases between the germline ends. CDR3 length: 15 amino acids. Germline V lookup: CDR1 LNHDA, CDR2 SQIVND (reference sequence). For the CDR3, the DNA is TGTGCCAGTAGTGTGGGGGCATCGGACACCGGGGAGCTGTTTTTT. Its translation: CASSVGASDTGELFF. Full variable domain (rest looked up from reference TRBV19 and TRBJ2-2): DGGITQSPKYLFRKEGQNVTLSCEQNLNHDAMYWYRQDPGQGLRLIYYSQIVNDFQKGDIAEGYSVSREKKESFPLTVTSAQKNPTAFYLCASSVGASDTGELFFGEGSRLTVL.

V usage is TRBV7-2 and J usage is TRBJ1-2; 9 bases map to TRBD1. The CDR3 consists of 15 residues. In germline, CDR1 is SGHTA, CDR2 FQGNSA. V shed 6 bases, J shed 4 bases, and the junction held 9 bases outside the gene matches. The CDR3 DNA sequence: TGTGCCAGCAGGCAACCGGGACAGGGAGCCTATGGCTACACCTTC. The encoded protein is CASRQPGQGAYGYTF.

The J gene is TRBJ2-1, the V gene TRBV29-1; D call uncertain. Germline lookup yields CDR1 SQVTM and CDR2 ANQGSEA. This CDR3 contains 14 residues. V lost 4 bases and J lost 5, with 15 bases in between. The DNA for the CDR3 is TGCAGCGTTGTGAAGCGAGAGATAAACAATGAGCAGTTCTTC. Residues: CSVVKREINNEQFF.

The chain recombines TRBV7-6 with TRBJ1-6, with 7 bases matching TRBD1. Trimming at V came to 1 base and at J to 6 bases, leaving 6 bases not matched to a gene. Germline CDR1 and CDR2: SGHVS and FNYEAQ. This CDR3 has 16 amino acids. CDR3 sequence reads: CASSLGLGTVNSPLHF. CDR3 in DNA: TGTGCCAGCAGCTTAGGGCTCGGGACAGTTAATTCACCCCTCCACTTT.

The rearrangement joins TRBV28 to TRBJ1-1; D is perhaps TRBD1 (5 bases). Trimming cost V 0 bases and J 3 bases, with 20 bases left between them. The CDR3 is 18 amino acids. Germline CDR1 is MDHEN and CDR2 is SYDVKM. CDR3 nucleotides: TGTGCCAGCAGTTTATGGGCCTCGAGGCGGGGAGGGGACACTGAAGCTTTCTTT. It translates to CASSLWASRRGGDTEAFF.

The chain uses TRBV28 and TRBJ2-5; 7 nucleotides align to TRBD1. Trimming removed 10 bases from V and 1 base from J; junction bases left unmatched: 12. The CDR3 runs 15 residues. Looked up from germline, CDR1 is MDHEN and CDR2 is SYDVKM. CDR3 sequence reads: CATNTRRGLQETQYF. CDR3 nucleotides: TGTGCCACCAACACCCGAAGGGGGCTCCAAGAGACCCAGTACTTC.

V gene TRBV5-6 combines with J gene TRBJ1-4, with TRBD1 as a possible D gene (6 bases). Germline CDR1 reads SGHDT; CDR2 reads YYEEEE. V gave up 3 bases and J gave up 5 bases, with 8 bases separating them. The CDR3 consists of 13 residues. Here the CDR3 reads CASSWGRNEKLFF. The CDR3 DNA reads as TGTGCCAGCAGCTGGGGGCGGAATGAAAAACTGTTTTTT. The entire variable domain, with the rest obtained from reference TRBV5-6 and TRBJ1-4, is as follows: DAGVTQSPTHLIKTRGQQVTLRCSPKSGHDTVSWYQQALGQGPQFIFQYYEEEERQRGNFPDRFSGHQFPNYSSELNVNALLLGDSALYLCASSWGRNEKLFFGSGTQLSVL.

CDR3 coding DNA: TGCAGCGTTAAAAGGGGAGGGACTGAAGCTTTCTTT. This sequence encodes CSVKRGGTEAFF. The chain joins TRBV29-1 to TRBJ1-1; D is perhaps TRBD1 (5 bases). In germline, CDR1 is SQVTM, CDR2 ANQGSEA. V lost 5 bases and J 5 bases, leaving 12 bases between the germline ends. The CDR3 is 12 amino acids.

This chain links TRBV11-2 with TRBJ2-1, with 7 bases that match TRBD2. The CDR3 consists of 14 residues. Germline CDR1 is SGHAT and CDR2 is FQNNGV. The trim removed 5 bases at V and 6 bases at J, leaving 7 bases unmatched. The CDR3 DNA is TGTGCCAGCAGCAACGCCGGGACTATCAATGAGCAGTTCTTC. This sequence encodes CASSNAGTINEQFF.

The V call is TRBV6-5, the J call TRBJ2-2; D ambiguous. The V and J ends lost 4 bases and 7 bases respectively, with 10 bases between them. CDR3 size: 13 residues. The germline gives CDR1 MNHEY, CDR2 SVGAGI. This chain's CDR3 is CASSSVFGGELFF. CDR3 nucleotides: TGTGCCAGCAGTTCTGTATTCGGCGGGGAGCTGTTTTTT.

This sequence joins TRBV2 and TRBJ2-7, with 12 positions matching TRBD2. The CDR3 totals 17 residues. Germline-derived CDR1 and CDR2 are SNHLY and FYNNEI. V lost 6 bases and J lost 0; bases outside the gene matches: 9. CDR3 coding DNA: TGTGCCAGCAGGGCGACTAGCGGGGGCCCCTACTCCTACGAGCAGTACTTC. Translating gives CASRATSGGPYSYEQYF.

The V gene is TRBV7-2, the J gene TRBJ2-5; 9 positions agree with TRBD1. The CDR3 spans 15 residues. With 5 bases clipped from V and 5 bases from J, the junction kept 9 bases outside the gene matches. Germline-derived CDR1 and CDR2 are SGHTA and FQGNSA. CDR3 nucleotides: TGTGCCAGCAGCCGGGGGACAGGGATTCGGGAGACCCAGTACTTC. Residues: CASSRGTGIRETQYF.

The chain has TRBV9 and TRBJ2-2; maybe TRBD2 (6 bases). The CDR3 is made up of 15 amino acids. The germline V and J ends were trimmed by 2 bases and 4 bases, with 12 bases remaining between them. From germline, CDR1 is SGDLS and CDR2 YYNGEE. The CDR3 is CASSVGGPSTGELFF. In nucleotides, the CDR3 is TGTGCCAGCAGCGTGGGAGGCCCAAGCACCGGGGAGCTGTTTTTT. The full variable domain, with the rest looked up from reference TRBV9 and TRBJ2-2, is DSGVTQTPKHLITATGQRVTLRCSPRSGDLSVYWYQQSLDQGLQFLIQYYNGEERAKGNILERFSAQQFPDLHSELNLSSLELGDSALYFCASSVGGPSTGELFFGEGSRLTVL.

The chain employs TRBV12-5 and TRBJ1-6; D uncertain. Per germline, CDR1 LGHNT and CDR2 FRNRAP. The CDR3 extends over 15 amino acids. Trimming stripped 7 bases from V and 6 bases from J, with 16 bases between. CDR3 protein: CASVQSLLPNSPLHF. In nucleotides, the CDR3 is TGTGCTAGTGTTCAAAGCCTTTTACCTAATTCACCCCTCCACTTT.

The table lists this clone with a few counts. The chain carries TRBV6-4 and TRBJ2-2; TRBD2 might be the D (5 bases). The CDR3 runs to 16 residues. The V gene lost 0 bases and the J gene lost 6 bases, with 14 bases spanning the gap. CDR1 is MRHNA and CDR2 is SNTAGT in the germline V gene. The CDR3 is CASSDSTRAGAGELFF. The CDR3 nucleotides read TGTGCCAGCAGTGACTCAACAAGGGCGGGCGCCGGGGAGCTGTTTTTT.

This rearrangement joins TRBV2 to TRBJ2-5; a possible D gene is TRBD1 (6 bases). V was shortened by 5 bases and J by 2 bases, with 9 bases between the two germline ends. Per the germline V gene, CDR1 is SNHLY and CDR2 is FYNNEI. This CDR3 contains 13 residues. The chain's CDR3 is CASSRDIQETQYF. DNA of the CDR3: TGTGCCAGCAGTAGGGACATACAAGAGACCCAGTACTTC.

This rearrangement joins TRBV13 to TRBJ2-7, with 7 bases identical to TRBD1. This CDR3 has 12 amino acids. J was trimmed by 9 bases and V by 3 bases; bases with no gene match: 5. CDR1 is PRHDT, CDR2 FYEKMQ, per germline (reference sequence). CDR3 residues: CASSFSRDRQYF. The CDR3, as DNA: TGTGCCAGCAGCTTTTCCCGGGACAGGCAGTACTTC. The variable domain in full, completed from reference TRBV13 and TRBJ2-7, reads AAGVIQSPRHLIKEKRETATLKCYPIPRHDTVYWYQQGPGQDPQFLISFYEKMQSDKGSIPDRFSAQQFSDYHSELNMSSLELGDSALYFCASSFSRDRQYFGPGTRLTVT.

The CDR3 here is CASSTRRENTEAFF. For the CDR3, the DNA is TGTGCCAGCAGTACCCGACGGGAGAACACTGAAGCTTTCTTT. This rearrangement joins TRBV27 to TRBJ1-1; no clear D gene. Trimming took 5 bases from V and 1 from J, leaving 11 bases between them. CDR1 is MNHEY, CDR2 SMNVEV, per germline (reference sequence). CDR3 length: 14 residues.

The V call is TRBV3-1 (or the pseudogene TRBV3-2), the J call TRBJ1-2, with TRBD1 as a possible D gene (5 bases). Trimming removed 4 bases at V and 8 bases at J, with 17 bases between. The CDR3 totals 14 residues. Per the germline V gene, CDR1 is LGHDT and CDR2 is YNNKEL (reference sequence). CDR3 loop: CASSPLDSGRGYTF. In DNA form, the CDR3 reads TGTGCCAGCAGCCCCCTCGACAGTGGACGGGGCTACACCTTC.

The rearrangement joins TRBV7-3 to TRBJ2-1; 10 nucleotides match TRBD2. CDR3 length: 15 residues. With 4 bases clipped from V and 5 bases from J, the junction kept 5 bases outside the gene matches. Germline V gene lookup returns CDR1 SGHTA and CDR2 FQGTGA. CDR3 nucleotides: TGTGCCAGCAGCTCTACTAGCGGGAACAACAATGAGCAGTTCTTC. Translated: CASSSTSGNNNEQFF.